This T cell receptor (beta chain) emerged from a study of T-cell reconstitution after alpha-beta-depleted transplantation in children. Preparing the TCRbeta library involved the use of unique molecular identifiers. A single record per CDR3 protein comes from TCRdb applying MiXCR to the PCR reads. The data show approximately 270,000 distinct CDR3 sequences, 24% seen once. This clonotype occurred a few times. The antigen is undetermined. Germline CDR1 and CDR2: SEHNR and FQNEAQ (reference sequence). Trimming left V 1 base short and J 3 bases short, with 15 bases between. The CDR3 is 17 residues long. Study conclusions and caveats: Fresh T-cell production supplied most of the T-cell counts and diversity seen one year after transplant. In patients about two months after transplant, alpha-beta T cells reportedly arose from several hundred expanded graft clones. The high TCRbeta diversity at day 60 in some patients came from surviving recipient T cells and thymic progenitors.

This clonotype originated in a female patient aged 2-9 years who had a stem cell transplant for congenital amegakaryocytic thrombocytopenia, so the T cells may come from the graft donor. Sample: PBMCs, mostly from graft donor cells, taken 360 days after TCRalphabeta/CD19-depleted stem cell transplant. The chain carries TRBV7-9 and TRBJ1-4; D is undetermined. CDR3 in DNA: TGTGCCAGCAGCTTAGTTTCAGTTCTTTCGGCTAATGAAAAACTGTTTTTT. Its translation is CASSLVSVLSANEKLFF.